These 21 T cell receptor beta chains were all obtained from the same sample, sequenced in a study of blood T cell repertoires in COVID-19. The assay was immunoSEQ multiplex PCR, and TCRdb's table has in-frame clones only and misses some. The repertoire holds under 300,000 clones, with 89% as singletons. Sequenced material: peripheral blood. All receptors derive from a man between 45 and 60 years old with acute or convalescent COVID-19.

The genes are TRBV27 and TRBJ1-1, with 7 bases fitting TRBD1. The CDR3 extends over 15 amino acids. Germline V gene sequence: CDR1 MNHEY, CDR2 SMNVEV (reference sequence). Unmatched junction bases numbered 12, after V lost 8 bases and J lost 3 bases. In DNA, the CDR3 is TGTGCCAGCCGACCGACTACAGGGGCGGACACTGAAGCTTTCTTT. Translated: CASRPTTGADTEAFF.

V usage is TRBV19 and J usage is TRBJ2-3; 9 bases are a match to TRBD1. V dropped 4 bases and J dropped 9; count of bases not matched to a gene: 11. There are 15 residues in the CDR3. Per the germline V gene, CDR1 is LNHDA and CDR2 is SQIVND (reference sequence). As DNA, the CDR3 is TGTGCCAGTAGTACCTCGGGACAGGGTGGTGACACGCAGTATTTT. It encodes CASSTSGQGGDTQYF.

The chain has TRBV19 and TRBJ2-7, with 11 nucleotides matching TRBD2. J lost 1 base, V lost 4 bases, and 9 bases had no gene match. CDR1 LNHDA and CDR2 SQIVND come from the germline V gene (reference sequence). The CDR3 totals 17 residues. DNA for the CDR3: TGTGCCAGTAGTAGCCCCGCTAGCGGGGGGATTTCCTACGAGCAGTACTTC. This sequence encodes CASSSPASGGISYEQYF.

The chain recombines TRBV11-2 with TRBJ1-4; maybe TRBD1 (6 bases). V was cut by 4 bases and J by 0 bases, with 12 bases left in between. The CDR3 totals 16 residues. CDR1 SGHAT and CDR2 FQNNGV come from the germline V gene. CDR3 in DNA: TGTGCCAGCAGCTGGGGGCGTGGAGCAACTAATGAAAAACTGTTTTTT. It translates to CASSWGRGATNEKLFF.

This clone was found once. In DNA form, the CDR3 reads TGTGCCAGCAGCCCTCTGGGGACAGGGTGGCACACCGGGGAGCTGTTTTTT. It yields the protein CASSPLGTGWHTGELFF. The chain joins TRBV7-6 to TRBJ2-2; TRBD1 agrees at 9 bases. Germline CDR1 and CDR2: SGHVS and FNYEAQ. This CDR3 region has 17 residues. V lost 5 bases, J lost 3 bases, and 10 bases stayed unmatched. Full variable domain (rest looked up from reference TRBV7-6 and TRBJ2-2): GAGVSQSPRYKVTKRGQDVALRCDPISGHVSLYWYRQALGQGPEFLTYFNYEAQQDKSGLPNDRFSAERPEGSISTLTIQRTEQRDSAMYRCASSPLGTGWHTGELFFGEGSRLTVL.

This chain uses TRBV11-3 with TRBJ1-1; unclear D gene. The V end was cut by 1 base, the J end by 5 bases, with 8 bases between. CDR1 and CDR2 from the germline V gene are SGHNT and YENEEA. CDR3 length equals 13 residues. This CDR3 reads CASSLGPGTEAFF. The CDR3 DNA follows: TGTGCCAGCAGCTTAGGGCCGGGGACTGAAGCTTTCTTT. The full variable domain, rest sourced from reference TRBV11-3 and TRBJ1-1, is EAGVVQSPRYKIIEKKQPVAFWCNPISGHNTLYWYLQNLGQGPELLIRYENEEAVDDSQLPKDRFSAERLKGVDSTLKIQPAELGDSAVYLCASSLGPGTEAFFGQGTRLTVV.

The CDR3 DNA follows: TGTGCCAGCAGCTTATCGCAGGGAGGGAATGGCTACACCTTC. It yields the protein CASSLSQGGNGYTF. This sequence joins TRBV7-9 and TRBJ1-2; D might be TRBD1 (5 bases). The ends were cut back, 2 bases at V and 6 bases at J, with 13 bases in the middle. Germline V gene lookup returns CDR1 SEHNR and CDR2 FQNEAQ (reference sequence). The CDR3 has 14 residues.

This sequence joins TRBV5-4 and TRBJ2-1; the D gene is possibly TRBD2 (5 bases). CDR3 length: 16 amino acids. The germline V and J ends were trimmed by 1 base and 7 bases, with 18 bases remaining between them. CDR1 SGHNT and CDR2 YYREEE come from the germline V gene (reference sequence). CDR3 residues: CASSLTGRERSNEQFF. CDR3 DNA: TGTGCCAGCAGCTTGACGGGAAGAGAACGTAGTAATGAGCAGTTCTTC.

This clone was seen only a few times. The chain carries TRBV30 and TRBJ1-5, with 9 positions matching TRBD1. Germline-derived CDR1 and CDR2 are GTSNPN and SVGIG (reference sequence). V gave up 1 base and J gave up 7 bases; unmatched junction bases: 2. This CDR3 has 13 amino acids. CDR3 residues: CAWSGTGAQPQHF. In nucleotides, the CDR3 is TGTGCCTGGAGTGGGACAGGGGCCCAGCCCCAGCATTTT.

The chain couples TRBV3-1 (or the pseudogene TRBV3-2) to TRBJ1-2; 9 nucleotides match TRBD1. After removal of 4 bases from V and 4 bases from J, the junction contained 13 bases not matched to a gene. CDR1 is LGHDT, CDR2 YNNKEL, per germline (reference sequence). The CDR3 is made up of 17 amino acids. The CDR3, as DNA: TGTGCCAGCAGCCCTACGGGACAGGGAGCATTGGGCTATGGCTACACCTTC. It yields the protein CASSPTGQGALGYGYTF.

The chain uses TRBV14 and TRBJ1-5, with D tentatively TRBD1 (6 bases). Deletions cut 4 bases from V and 7 bases from J, with 11 bases between. CDR1 is SGHDN and CDR2 is FVKESK in the germline V gene. The length of the CDR3 is 13 residues. Here the CDR3 DNA reads TGTGCCAGCAGCCGGGGAAGGGGGCAGCCCCAGCATTTT. Its translation is CASSRGRGQPQHF.

The J gene is TRBJ1-1, the V gene TRBV5-1; a possible D gene is TRBD1 (6 bases). The germline V gene has CDR1 SGHRS and CDR2 YFSETQ. Deletions cut 4 bases from V and 0 bases from J, with 16 bases between. CDR3 length equals 16 residues. The CDR3 sequence: CASSIRTARLNTEAFF. The CDR3, as DNA: TGCGCCAGCAGCATACGGACAGCCCGGTTGAACACTGAAGCTTTCTTT. Looking up the rest from reference TRBV5-1 and TRBJ1-1 gives the full variable domain: KAGVTQTPRYLIKTRGQQVTLSCSPISGHRSVSWYQQTPGQGLQFLFEYFSETQRNKGNFPGRFSGRQFSNSRSEMNVSTLELGDSALYLCASSIRTARLNTEAFFGQGTRLTVV.

The chain is built from TRBV12-3 or TRBV12-4 and TRBJ1-1; D is ambiguous. This CDR3 has 12 amino acids. Trimming removed 7 bases from V and 4 bases from J, with 10 bases in between. DNA of the CDR3: TGTGCCAGCACCATCCGGGGCACTGAAGCTTTCTTT. This translates into CASTIRGTEAFF.

In DNA form, the CDR3 reads TGCAGCGTTGAAGGCCAGGGGAAAGAGACCCAGTACTTC. Translating it yields CSVEGQGKETQYF. This chain joins TRBV29-1 and TRBJ2-5; a possible D gene is TRBD1 (6 bases). Germline V gene lookup returns CDR1 SQVTM and CDR2 ANQGSEA. This CDR3 has 13 amino acids. The ends were cut back, 1 base at V and 3 bases at J, with 9 bases in the middle.

The rearrangement joins TRBV7-3 to TRBJ1-3; D might be TRBD1 (5 bases). Trimming shortened V by 5 bases and J by 3 bases, and 11 bases separated the two germline ends. Looked up from germline, CDR1 is SGHTA and CDR2 is FQGTGA. The length of the CDR3 is 14 residues. CDR3 nucleotide sequence: TGTGCCAGCAGCCCGCAGGGAGGTGGAAACACCATATATTTT. It specifies CASSPQGGGNTIYF.

The chain carries TRBV7-9 and TRBJ2-1; 8 positions match TRBD2. The CDR3 totals 15 residues. V shed 6 bases and J 1 base; nucleotides not matched to a gene: 5. CDR1 is SEHNR, CDR2 FQNEAQ, per germline (reference sequence). CDR3 DNA sequence: TGTGCCAGCAGTTCGGCGGGGGGTTCCTACAATGAGCAGTTCTTC. Translated, it gives CASSSAGGSYNEQFF.

The chain has TRBV2 and TRBJ1-1; 8 positions agree with TRBD1. The junction had 9 bases not matched to a gene; V was cut back by 0 bases and J by 9 bases. Looked up from germline, CDR1 is SNHLY and CDR2 is FYNNEI. This CDR3 comprises 15 residues. In DNA form, the CDR3 reads TGTGCCAGCAGTGAAGCGCTTCAGGGGGCCGCTAAAGCTTTCTTT. This translates into CASSEALQGAAKAFF.

V is TRBV30 and J is TRBJ1-5; 8 nucleotides match TRBD1. Germline trimming cut 5 bases from V and 7 bases from J; bases unmatched to any gene: 7. Germline-derived CDR1 and CDR2 are GTSNPN and SVGIG (reference sequence). The CDR3 extends over 13 amino acids. The chain's CDR3 is CAWRGQVGQPQHF. In DNA form, the CDR3 reads TGTGCCTGGCGGGGACAGGTTGGACAGCCCCAGCATTTT.

The chain links TRBV6-5 to TRBJ1-1, with D perhaps matching TRBD1 (5 bases). The V gene lost 6 bases and the J gene lost 0 bases, with 11 bases spanning the gap. Germline V CDR1 and CDR2: MNHEY, SVGAGI. The CDR3 has 14 amino acids. In DNA, the CDR3 is TGTGCCAGCAGCCGGGGGAACATGAACACTGAAGCTTTCTTT. Translated: CASSRGNMNTEAFF.

V usage is TRBV11-2 and J usage is TRBJ1-4; 7 nucleotides line up with TRBD1. This CDR3 region has 14 residues. The germline V gene encodes CDR1 SGHAT and CDR2 FQNNGV. The junction had 6 bases not matched to a gene; V was cut back by 6 bases and J by 5 bases. In DNA, the CDR3 is TGTGCCAGCAGTGCGACAGGGCGAAATGAAAAACTGTTTTTT. Protein sequence: CASSATGRNEKLFF.

The rearrangement uses TRBV4-1 and TRBJ1-4; 7 positions agree with TRBD1. Germline CDR1 MGHRA, CDR2 YSYEKL. The V segment lost 3 bases and the J segment 5 bases; nucleotides outside the gene matches: 6. This CDR3 has 15 amino acids. DNA of the CDR3: TGCGCCAGCAGCCAGCCGGGACAGAGCAATGAAAAACTGTTTTTT. Translating it yields CASSQPGQSNEKLFF.